The clone carrying this T cell receptor beta chain was counted ten times or more. Sampling of bone marrow took place during active disease in every patient. The data originate from a study of read filtering for tumor transcriptome and immune sequencing. Looking at the study overall: IR-seq gave about 3.5 to 10.27 million TCR reads per sample; RNA-seq gave roughly 80 to 1,300.

The germline V gene has CDR1 SEHNR and CDR2 FQNEAQ (reference sequence). The CDR3 is made up of 15 amino acids. V gave up 5 bases and J gave up 4 bases; unmatched junction bases: 7. Molecular barcoded adaptors covering alpha/delta and beta/gamma chains were used on about 390 ng RNA. From the reads, TCRdb called clonotypes with MiXCR, one entry per CDR3 protein. Of fewer than 90,000 distinct CDR3 sequences detected, 9% to 15% appear once; the ten largest clones hold 14% to 15%. Sequenced sample: a population of CD138-negative cells sorted from bone marrow. This receptor was obtained from a donor over 35 with multiple myeloma. V gene TRBV7-9 combines with J gene TRBJ1-4; 7 bases map to TRBD1. CDR3 loop: CASSSSGQHNEKLFF. DNA of the CDR3: TGTGCCAGCAGCAGCTCGGGACAGCATAATGAAAAACTGTTTTTT.